This TCR beta chain came from a study of identical twins. The CDR3 contains 18 residues. Trimming took off 3 bases at V and 7 bases at J, with 22 bases between the two ends. Germline V gives CDR1 WSHSY, CDR2 SAAADI. This clonotype was observed once. TCRdb reprocessed the 5' RACE reads via MiXCR and lists one record per CDR3 protein. The sample has approximately 700,000 distinct CDR3 sequences, 18% seen once. The sample was also reused in another study, on T cells expressing NK-cell markers. That paper adds: Sorted CD3+CD56-NKG2C+, CD3+CD56+NKG2C+ and CD3+CD56+NKG2C- T cells supplied the TCR beta repertoires. CD8+ T cells in over five donors included dominant NKG2C+ clonotypes at roughly 1.0-8%.

The TCR comes from a woman between 18 and 29 years old in good health. The chain links TRBV10-2 to TRBJ1-6; D is undetermined. Sequencing was performed on PBMCs. The CDR3 DNA follows: TGCGCCAGCAGTGATTTAGCGGCGAATGACGCGGGGAATTCACCCCTCCACTTT. Translating it yields CASSDLAANDAGNSPLHF.